This entry describes one TCR beta chain. The sample originates from a study of blood T cell repertoires in COVID-19. Study at large: Sites in the United States, Italy and Spain provided acute and convalescent COVID-19 samples. Nucleic acid was either cDNA or gDNA, and it came from T cells, B-cell-depleted T cells, or PBMCs.

Per the authors' pipeline: Estimated nucleated cell counts came from reference gene primer amplification. Data came from immunoSEQ multiplex PCR; TCRdb stores just in-frame clones and leaves some out. Clone size and V and J calls were adopted from that table, with D and trimming inferred from the DNA. The sample comprises approximately 100,000 clones, roughly 87% of which are singletons, and 3.5% to 5.5% rests with the top ten. This CDR3 is built from 15 residues. Germline assignment: CDR1 SGHVS and CDR2 FNYEAQ. The V end was cut by 1 base, the J end by 7 bases, with 14 bases between. The TCR was taken from a man aged 70 or older with acute or convalescent COVID-19. This rearrangement joins TRBV7-6 to TRBJ2-1; a possible D gene is TRBD1 (5 bases). Sequencing used peripheral blood. CDR3 residues: CASSLELGAQNEQFF. The CDR3 DNA is TGTGCCAGCAGCTTAGAGCTTGGGGCGCAAAATGAGCAGTTCTTC.